One and the same sample provided the 2 T cell receptor beta chains below, sequenced in a study of OX40 agonist ivuxolimab in advanced cancers. Sequencing used immunoSEQ multiplex PCR; TCRdb keeps in-frame clones, though not all of them. The table includes 65,000 to 95,000 clones, around 88% detected once. The sample consisted of CD4+ or CD8+ T cells sorted from blood, taken in a trial of the OX40 agonist ivuxolimab. The receptors here all came from an adult with an advanced solid tumor such as melanoma, head and neck, liver or kidney cancer.

The V gene is TRBV19, the J gene TRBJ2-5; D perhaps matches TRBD1 (8 bases). Germline lookup yields CDR1 LNHDA and CDR2 SQIVND (reference sequence). The CDR3 spans 15 residues. V lost 5 bases and J lost 4, with 17 bases in between. The CDR3 is CASSGTGGVGETQYF. The CDR3 coding sequence is TGTGCCAGTAGTGGAACAGGGGGGGTCGGAGAGACCCAGTACTTC. The complete variable domain, with remaining parts taken from reference TRBV19 and TRBJ2-5, reads DGGITQSPKYLFRKEGQNVTLSCEQNLNHDAMYWYRQDPGQGLRLIYYSQIVNDFQKGDIAEGYSVSREKKESFPLTVTSAQKNPTAFYLCASSGTGGVGETQYFGPGTRLLVL.

The rearrangement joins TRBV4-3 to TRBJ1-2; TRBD1 aligns across 8 bases. The CDR3 is made up of 13 amino acids. Germline V gene sequence: CDR1 LGHNA, CDR2 YSLEER. V trimming: 4 bases; J trimming: 6 bases; junction bases outside the gene matches: 4. CDR3 nucleotide sequence: TGCGCCAGCAGCCTAGGACAGGGAGATGGCTACACCTTC. It yields the protein CASSLGQGDGYTF.